The rows below give T cell receptor beta chains drawn from one sample of a study of blood T cell repertoires in COVID-19. Generated by immunoSEQ multiplex PCR, the TCRdb table keeps only in-frame clones and is missing some. The sample has a few hundred thousand clones; 88% are singletons. What was sequenced was peripheral blood. These receptors originate from a woman in her thirties who had recovered from COVID-19. Both conserved end residues are part of each CDR3. The D gene is left open where the match is weak. Only some rows state a clone size, as once, few, many or a class for expanded clones.

d_call clone_size j_call v_call cdr3_aa cdr3_nt
TRBD1 - TRBJ1-4 TRBV5-1 CASSLGSGGVGNEKLFF TGCGCCAGCAGCTTGGGGTCAGGGGGCGTCGGTAATGAAAAACTGTTTTTT
TRBD1 - TRBJ1-4 TRBV2 CASSPGQGARDEKLFF TGTGCCAGCAGCCCTGGACAGGGGGCGAGGGATGAAAAACTGTTTTTT
TRBD2 - TRBJ2-1 TRBV6-5 CASSSPTSGGYNEQFF TGTGCCAGCAGTTCTCCGACTAGCGGGGGGTACAATGAGCAGTTCTTC
- - TRBJ1-4 TRBV5-6 CASSAGWENEKLFF TGTGCCAGCAGCGCGGGGTGGGAAAATGAAAAACTGTTTTTT
- few TRBJ2-2 TRBV6-5 CASSYYGQTGELFF TGTGCCAGCAGTTACTATGGACAAACCGGGGAGCTGTTTTTT
- - TRBJ1-5 TRBV11-3 CASSLEAGMDQPQHF TGTGCCAGCAGCTTAGAAGCGGGGATGGATCAGCCCCAGCATTTT
- - TRBJ2-1 TRBV7-6 CASSLQGPGGYNEQFF TGTGCCAGCAGCTTACAGGGACCCGGGGGTTACAATGAGCAGTTCTTC
TRBD2 - TRBJ2-7 TRBV5-4 CASSFGGGDPYEQYF TGTGCCAGCAGCTTCGGCGGGGGGGACCCCTACGAGCAGTACTTC
TRBD2 - TRBJ2-5 TRBV7-9 CASSSKPGLAEETQYF TGTGCCAGCAGCTCCAAACCGGGACTAGCGGAAGAGACCCAGTACTTC
TRBD1 - TRBJ2-2 TRBV28 CASSLFGQGITGELFF TGTGCCAGCAGTTTATTCGGACAGGGGATCACCGGGGAGCTGTTTTTT
TRBD2 - TRBJ2-7 TRBV14 CASSQGSGVFSYEQYF TGTGCCAGCAGCCAAGGTAGCGGGGTGTTCTCCTACGAGCAGTACTTC
- - TRBJ2-7 TRBV5-1 CASSPPSRGYEQYF TGCGCCAGCAGCCCCCCGAGTCGTGGCTACGAGCAGTACTTC
TRBD1 - TRBJ1-2 TRBV2 CASWGQGKDGYTF TGTGCCAGCTGGGGACAGGGGAAGGATGGCTACACCTTC
TRBD1 few TRBJ1-1 TRBV6-6 CASSRQGETEAFF TGTGCCAGCAGCAGGCAGGGGGAGACTGAAGCTTTCTTT
TRBD1 - TRBJ1-2 TRBV24-1 CATSDPTGGDGYTF TGTGCCACCAGTGATCCCACAGGGGGCGATGGCTACACCTTC
TRBD1 - TRBJ2-1 TRBV7-7 CASSADRATGEQFF TGTGCCAGCAGCGCCGACAGGGCCACGGGTGAGCAGTTCTTC
- - TRBJ1-1 TRBV2 CASSEVVGGAAEAFF TGTGCCAGCAGTGAGGTTGTCGGGGGGGCGGCTGAAGCTTTCTTT
- - TRBJ1-1 TRBV5-1 CASSLTGTEAFF TGCGCCAGCAGCTTGACAGGCACTGAAGCTTTCTTT
- - TRBJ1-1 TRBV5-1 CASSLGWGDTEAFF TGCGCCAGCAGCTTGGGGTGGGGAGACACTGAAGCTTTCTTT
TRBD1 - TRBJ2-5 TRBV7-2 CASSLNRGTETQYF TGTGCCAGCAGCCTCAACAGGGGGACTGAGACCCAGTACTTC
TRBD1 - TRBJ1-4 TRBV30 CAWTAPEQGNNEKLFF TGTGCCTGGACCGCCCCCGAACAGGGGAATAATGAAAAACTGTTTTTT
TRBD2 once TRBJ2-1 TRBV7-3 CASSQSGAPGNEQFF TGTGCCAGCAGCCAGAGCGGGGCACCAGGGAATGAGCAGTTCTTC
TRBD2 - TRBJ2-1 TRBV19 CASSIDRTSGSLYNEQFF TGTGCCAGTAGTATAGACCGGACTAGCGGGTCCCTCTACAATGAGCAGTTCTTC
- - TRBJ2-3 TRBV27 CASSLYSRGTDTQYF TGTGCCAGCAGTTTATATTCGCGGGGCACAGATACGCAGTATTTT
- few TRBJ1-2 TRBV7-6 CASSLRRPQEGYGYTF TGTGCCAGCAGCTTACGCCGACCACAGGAGGGCTATGGCTACACCTTC
- - TRBJ2-2 TRBV4-2 CASSRGAGTGELFF TGTGCCAGCAGTCGCGGGGCGGGCACCGGGGAGCTGTTTTTT
- - TRBJ1-3 TRBV6-5 CASSYSYPGGGNTIYF TGTGCCAGCAGTTACTCGTATCCAGGAGGCGGAAACACCATATATTTT
- - TRBJ2-2 TRBV14 CASSPIGNSGELFF TGTGCCAGCAGCCCTATCGGGAACTCCGGGGAGCTGTTTTTT
- few TRBJ1-3 TRBV30 CAWSPGGRGNTIYF TGTGCCTGGTCCCCGGGGGGCAGAGGAAACACCATATATTTT
- - TRBJ2-5 TRBV14 CASSQDRRHGETQYF TGTGCCAGCAGCCAAGATCGTCGACATGGGGAGACCCAGTACTTC
- - TRBJ1-2 TRBV5-1 CASSVGVIGGYTF TGCGCCAGCTCGGTAGGGGTCATAGGTGGCTACACCTTC
- - TRBJ1-1 TRBV5-8 CASSVRGRETEAFF TGTGCCAGCAGCGTCAGGGGTCGAGAGACTGAAGCTTTCTTT
- - TRBJ2-5 TRBV7-6 CASSLRERIYQETQYF TGTGCCAGCAGCTTAAGAGAGCGGATATACCAAGAGACCCAGTACTTC
- - TRBJ2-7 TRBV9 CASSVYREGYEQYF TGTGCCAGCAGCGTCTATCGAGAGGGCTACGAGCAGTACTTC
TRBD2 - TRBJ2-3 TRBV28 CASSPSTSGGTDTQYF TGTGCCAGCAGCCCCTCGACTAGCGGGGGGACAGATACGCAGTATTTT
TRBD1 - TRBJ2-7 TRBV7-6 CASSIYPGGQGAPEQYF TGTGCCAGCAGCATATATCCCGGGGGACAGGGGGCCCCCGAGCAGTACTTC
TRBD2 once TRBJ2-1 TRBV11-2 CASSLGLGPPNEQFF TGTGCCAGCAGCCTGGGACTAGGCCCTCCTAATGAGCAGTTCTTC
- - TRBJ1-1 TRBV9 CASSAQGSMTEAFF TGTGCCAGCAGCGCACAGGGTTCGATGACTGAAGCTTTCTTT
- - TRBJ2-7 TRBV3-1/TRBV3-2 CASSSLTGNEQYF TGTGCCAGCAGCTCCCTCACAGGGAACGAGCAGTACTTC
- - TRBJ2-7 TRBV10-3 CAISVQGASYEQYF TGTGCCATCAGCGTACAGGGTGCCTCCTACGAGCAGTACTTC
TRBD1 - TRBJ2-5 TRBV7-6 CASSLVGTGKETQYF TGTGCCAGCAGCTTAGTAGGGACAGGGAAAGAGACCCAGTACTTC
- - TRBJ1-1 TRBV5-5 CASSLEGGTEAFF TGTGCCAGCAGCTTGGAAGGGGGCACTGAAGCTTTCTTT
TRBD1 - TRBJ2-2 TRBV28 CASRAQGLGGELFF TGTGCCAGCAGAGCACAGGGGTTAGGCGGGGAGCTGTTTTTT
TRBD1 - TRBJ2-7 TRBV6-5 CASRETGGEQYF TGTGCCAGCAGGGAGACAGGGGGCGAGCAGTACTTC
TRBD1 - TRBJ1-6 TRBV10-3 CAIRGTGADSPLHF TGTGCCATCAGGGGTACAGGGGCGGATTCACCCCTCCACTTT
- - TRBJ1-6 TRBV4-2 CASSQLSGPQGGHSPLHF TGTGCCAGCAGCCAGTTAAGTGGGCCGCAGGGTGGACATTCACCCCTCCACTTT